One and the same sample provided the 10 T cell receptor beta chains below, sequenced in a study of T cells after yellow fever vaccination. Each CDR3 protein is one row after TCRdb ran MiXCR on the 5' RACE reads. This table holds about 580,000 distinct CDR3 sequences, less than 20% found once. This sample comprised PBMCs, obtained less than 6 days after the first yellow fever vaccination. The receptors originated from a man between 18 and 29 years old who received the YFV17D yellow fever vaccine.

This clonotype was found a few times. The chain uses TRBV6-5 and TRBJ2-3, with D unresolved. The CDR3 consists of 12 residues. Germline CDR1 and CDR2: MNHEY and SVGAGI. The V and J ends lost 6 bases and 7 bases respectively, with 11 bases between them. CDR3 sequence: CASRTPTYTQYF. CDR3 nucleotide sequence: TGTGCCAGCAGGACACCAACTTATACGCAGTATTTT.

This clonotype has just a few counts. The chain uses TRBV11-2 and TRBJ1-5, with unresolved D. V lost 5 bases, J lost 6 bases, and 11 bases lay in between. Germline V lookup: CDR1 SGHAT, CDR2 FQNNGV. The CDR3 is 13 residues long. For the CDR3, the DNA is TGTGCCAGCAGCAAAGAGCGGGTTCAGCCCCAGCATTTT. Translated: CASSKERVQPQHF.

This clonotype was seen more than once but under ten times. The chain employs TRBV7-2 and TRBJ2-2; the D is unclear. CDR3 length equals 12 residues. Trimming stripped 5 bases from V and 6 bases from J, with 7 bases between. In germline, CDR1 is SGHTA, CDR2 FQGNSA. CDR3 nucleotides: TGTGCCAGCAGCGCCTATTCCGGGGAGCTGTTTTTT. Amino acid sequence: CASSAYSGELFF. Full variable domain (remainder filled in from reference TRBV7-2 and TRBJ2-2): GAGVSQSPSNKVTEKGKDVELRCDPISGHTALYWYRQSLGQGLEFLIYFQGNSAPDKSGLPSDRFSAERTGGSVSTLTIQRTQQEDSAVYLCASSAYSGELFFGEGSRLTVL.

This chain connects TRBV6-5 to TRBJ2-1, with 10 bases lining up with TRBD2. The CDR3 has 17 residues. Germline trimming cut 4 bases from V and 3 bases from J; bases unmatched to any gene: 9. CDR1 is MNHEY, CDR2 SVGAGI, per germline. This CDR3 reads CASSFTSGTRGYNEQFF. The CDR3 DNA is TGTGCCAGCAGTTTTACTAGCGGGACACGGGGCTACAATGAGCAGTTCTTC.

This clonotype was recorded at least ten times. CDR3 sequence: CASSQDVGLQETQYF. The CDR3 DNA reads as TGCGCCAGCAGCCAAGATGTGGGCCTCCAAGAGACCCAGTACTTC. The chain employs TRBV4-3 and TRBJ2-5, with D uncertain. Trimming took off 0 bases at V and 1 base at J, with 9 bases between the two ends. CDR3 length: 15 residues. The germline V gene has CDR1 LGHNA and CDR2 YSLEER.

This clonotype was detected only a few times. The genes are TRBV5-1 and TRBJ1-2; no firm D call. The CDR3 spans 12 residues. Germline values: CDR1 SGHRS, CDR2 YFSETQ. Trimming left V 0 bases short and J 12 bases short, with 12 bases between. The CDR3 region has the DNA TGCGCCAGCAGCTTGGAAGGACCGGAACACACCTTC. Its translation is CASSLEGPEHTF.

The chain carries TRBV10-1 and TRBJ1-2; D call uncertain. CDR3 size: 15 residues. Trimming left V 0 bases short and J 2 bases short, with 10 bases between. Germline-derived CDR1 and CDR2 are WNHNN and SYGVQD (reference sequence). In nucleotides, the CDR3 is TGCGCCAGCAGTGAGTCGCGGTCCGGAAACTATGGCTACACCTTC. It codes for CASSESRSGNYGYTF.

The V and J genes are TRBV20-1 and TRBJ2-5, with D perhaps assigned TRBD1 or TRBD2 (5 bases each). In germline, CDR1 is DFQATT, CDR2 SNEGSKA (reference sequence). Trimming shortened V by 6 bases and J by 5 bases, and 22 bases separated the two germline ends. CDR3 size: 15 residues. The CDR3 spells CSAAPPGRARETQYF. CDR3 sequence (DNA): TGCAGTGCCGCCCCACCGGGACGGGCTAGGGAGACCCAGTACTTC.

This clonotype was observed a few times. This rearrangement joins TRBV18 to TRBJ2-7, with a tentative D call TRBD1 (6 bases). Trimming took 7 bases from V and 5 from J, leaving 12 bases between them. Germline V gene lookup returns CDR1 KGHSH and CDR2 LQKENI. The CDR3 runs to 12 residues. The DNA for the CDR3 is TGTGCCAGCTTGAACTCAGGGGACGAGCAGTACTTC. Encoded protein: CASLNSGDEQYF.

Note on this clonotype: This sequence may be a read error, since a much larger clone differs from it by one base. The CDR3 protein is CASSRQRRSQPQHF. The CDR3 DNA reads as TGTGCCAGCAGCAGACAGAGGCGAAGTCAGCCCCAGCATTTT. The V call is TRBV12-3 or TRBV12-4, the J call TRBJ1-5, with D perhaps matching TRBD1 (5 bases). The CDR3 has 14 residues. Trimming took 6 bases from V and 6 from J, leaving 15 bases between them.